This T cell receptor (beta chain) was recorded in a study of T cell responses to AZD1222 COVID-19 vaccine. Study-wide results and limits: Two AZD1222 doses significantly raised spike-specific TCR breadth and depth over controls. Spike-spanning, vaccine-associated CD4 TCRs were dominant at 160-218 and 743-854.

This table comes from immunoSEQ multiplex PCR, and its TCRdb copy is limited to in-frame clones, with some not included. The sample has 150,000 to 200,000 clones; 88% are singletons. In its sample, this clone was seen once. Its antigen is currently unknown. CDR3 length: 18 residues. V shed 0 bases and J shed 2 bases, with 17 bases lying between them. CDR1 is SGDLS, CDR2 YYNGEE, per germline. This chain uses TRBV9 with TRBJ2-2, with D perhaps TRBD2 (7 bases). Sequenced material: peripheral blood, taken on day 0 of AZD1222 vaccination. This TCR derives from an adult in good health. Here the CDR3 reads CASSVAPGGQANTGELFF. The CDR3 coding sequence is TGTGCCAGCAGCGTAGCTCCCGGGGGGCAGGCCAACACCGGGGAGCTGTTTTTT.